Listed here are 18 T cell receptor beta chains from one sample, sequenced in a study of cytomegalovirus exposure and HLA in healthy donors. The PCR employed 60 Vbeta primers together with 13 Jbeta primers. Here immunoSEQ multiplex PCR was the method, and the copy in TCRdb shows in-frame clones only, minus some. Here the sample spans around 170,000 clones, over 70% being singletons. The sequenced material came from PBMCs. The receptors come from a middle-aged woman in good health and CMV-seropositive.

This chain uses TRBV29-1 with TRBJ1-1; the D is unclear. Germline lookup yields CDR1 SQVTM and CDR2 ANQGSEA. The ends were cut back, 8 bases at V and 0 bases at J, with 13 bases in the middle. This CDR3 contains 13 residues. DNA of the CDR3: TGCAGCACTAGGACCACAGTGAACACTGAAGCTTTCTTT. Its protein is CSTRTTVNTEAFF.

The chain uses TRBV5-4 and TRBJ2-2; 9 nucleotides agree with TRBD2. The CDR3 spans 17 residues. Germline values: CDR1 SGHNT, CDR2 YYREEE (reference sequence). J gave up 4 bases and V 4 bases, and 11 bases lay outside the gene matches. As DNA, the CDR3 is TGTGCCAGCAGCACCCCTGCGGGGGGGCTTGGCACCGGGGAGCTGTTTTTT. This gives the protein CASSTPAGGLGTGELFF.

The V call is TRBV5-1, the J call TRBJ1-2; 7 positions match TRBD1. This CDR3 has 12 residues. The ends lost 7 bases at V and 4 bases at J; junction bases unmatched: 4. Germline V lookup: CDR1 SGHRS, CDR2 YFSETQ. CDR3 DNA sequence: TGCGCCAGCCGAAGGGACAGCTATGGCTACACCTTC. Its protein product is CASRRDSYGYTF.

This chain connects TRBV6-1 to TRBJ2-3; 7 bases are a match to TRBD1. V trimming: 6 bases; J trimming: 5 bases; junction bases outside the gene matches: 2. The CDR3 spans 12 residues. Germline V CDR1 and CDR2: MNHNS, SASEGT. The CDR3 DNA reads TGTGCCAGCAGCAGGGGGAAAGATACGCAGTATTTT. As protein: CASSRGKDTQYF.

The chain employs TRBV7-2 and TRBJ1-2; TRBD1 might be the D (5 bases). V was clipped by 0 bases and J by 8 bases, with 19 bases between them. Germline CDR1 SGHTA, CDR2 FQGNSA. The CDR3 length is 16 residues. CDR3 residues: CASSLAHQGGGEGYTF. For the CDR3, the DNA is TGTGCCAGCAGCTTAGCGCATCAGGGAGGAGGGGAAGGCTACACCTTC.

The V and J genes are TRBV9 and TRBJ1-4; possibly TRBD1 for D (6 bases). The length of the CDR3 is 18 residues. V dropped 4 bases and J dropped 4 bases, with 23 bases sitting between them. Germline V gives CDR1 SGDLS, CDR2 YYNGEE. The CDR3 DNA sequence: TGTGCCAGCAGCATTACCTCGGGGGGCCATTCCTTTAATGAAAAACTGTTTTTT. Amino acids: CASSITSGGHSFNEKLFF.

This clone has only a few counts. The chain has TRBV10-1 and TRBJ2-3; 11 positions match TRBD2. The CDR3 runs 18 residues. Losses at the gene ends were 4 bases for V and 2 bases for J; bases not matched to a gene: 11. Germline assignment: CDR1 WNHNN and CDR2 SYGVQD (reference sequence). The CDR3 here is CASSGTPLAGGTTDTQYF. The CDR3 region has the DNA TGCGCCAGCAGTGGCACTCCTCTAGCGGGGGGTACCACAGATACGCAGTATTTT.

The rearrangement uses TRBV27 and TRBJ1-1, with D possibly being TRBD1 (5 bases). The germline V gene encodes CDR1 MNHEY and CDR2 SMNVEV (reference sequence). This CDR3 comprises 14 residues. V lost 9 bases and J 5 bases, leaving 19 bases between the germline ends. This CDR3 is CASSSGGFGTEAFF. The CDR3 DNA reads as TGTGCCAGTTCATCCGGGGGGTTTGGAACTGAAGCTTTCTTT.

V usage is TRBV6-1 and J usage is TRBJ2-1, with 7 bases matching TRBD2. Per the germline V gene, CDR1 is MNHNS and CDR2 is SASEGT. Trimming cost V 5 bases and J 6 bases; bases outside gene matches: 10. This CDR3 comprises 15 residues. The CDR3 sequence is CASSHLWTSSNEQFF. The CDR3 DNA reads as TGTGCCAGCAGTCACCTATGGACTAGTTCCAATGAGCAGTTCTTC.

The table lists this clone with a few counts. This chain connects TRBV6-4 to TRBJ2-1; 9 positions agree with TRBD2. V lost 4 bases, J lost 9 bases, and 7 bases stayed unmatched. The CDR3 sequence is 14 residues long. Germline-derived CDR1 and CDR2 are MRHNA and SNTAGT. This CDR3 is CASSVGGGVGEQFF. CDR3 sequence (DNA): TGTGCCAGCAGTGTCGGCGGGGGGGTGGGTGAGCAGTTCTTC.

Note on this clone: One end of the junction varies from germline; a read error may be responsible. V and J are TRBV5-6 and TRBJ2-7; 7 bases are shared with TRBD1. Germline-derived CDR1 and CDR2 are SGHDT and YYEEEE. This CDR3 spans 14 amino acids. The CDR3 is CAGSFGQVVREQYF. The DNA for the CDR3 is TGTGCCGGCAGCTTTGGACAGGTGGTCAGGGAGCAGTACTTC. Based on the CDR3 plus reference TRBV5-6 and TRBJ2-7, the full variable domain is DAGVTQSPTHLIKTRGQQVTLRCSPKSGHDTVSWYQQALGQGPQFIFQYYEEEERQRGNFPDRFSGHQFPNYSSELNVNALLLGDSALYLCAGSFGQVVREQYFGPGTRLTVT.

The V gene is TRBV19, the J gene TRBJ2-5, with 8 bases identical to TRBD2. Germline values: CDR1 LNHDA, CDR2 SQIVND (reference sequence). J gave up 5 bases and V 5 bases, and 7 bases lay outside the gene matches. The CDR3 length is 14 residues. Written as DNA, the CDR3 is TGTGCCAGTAGTGAGGGACTAGTTAAGGAGACCCAGTACTTC. It translates to CASSEGLVKETQYF.

This rearrangement joins TRBV4-3 to TRBJ2-1; 9 nucleotides match TRBD1. Germline assignment: CDR1 LGHNA and CDR2 YSLEER. V trimming: 3 bases; J trimming: 7 bases; junction bases outside the gene matches: 7. This CDR3 contains 15 residues. CDR3 protein: CASSHGTGPENEQFF. CDR3 nucleotide sequence: TGCGCCAGCAGCCACGGGACAGGGCCAGAAAATGAGCAGTTCTTC.

The V gene is TRBV5-6, the J gene TRBJ1-2; 7 positions agree with TRBD1. V was clipped by 0 bases and J by 3 bases; unmatched bases: 11. Per the germline V gene, CDR1 is SGHDT and CDR2 is YYEEEE. The CDR3 extends over 17 amino acids. CDR3 region: CASSLAQGYNPDYGYTF. The CDR3 DNA follows: TGTGCCAGCAGCTTGGCACAGGGGTATAACCCCGACTATGGCTACACCTTC.

This chain uses TRBV6-1 with TRBJ2-3; 10 bases agree with TRBD2. The CDR3 totals 15 residues. In germline, CDR1 is MNHNS, CDR2 SASEGT. Trimming cost V 4 bases and J 2 bases; bases outside gene matches: 3. The CDR3 bases are TGTGCCAGCAGTGGAGCGGGGGGGCCCACAGATACGCAGTATTTT. Its protein is CASSGAGGPTDTQYF.

The chain joins TRBV10-3 to TRBJ1-5, with D perhaps TRBD1 (5 bases). The CDR3 is 14 amino acids. Between the trimmed V and J ends, which lost 0 bases and 5 bases, there was a span of 8 bases. From germline, CDR1 is ENHRY and CDR2 SYGVKD. The CDR3 sequence: CAISESGGYQPQHF. In nucleotides, the CDR3 is TGTGCCATCAGTGAGTCTGGGGGGTATCAGCCCCAGCATTTT.

This clone was counted only a few times. The sample carries other DNA sequences with the same CDR3. The chain couples TRBV29-1 to TRBJ1-1; TRBD1 aligns across 7 bases. Looked up from germline, CDR1 is SQVTM and CDR2 is ANQGSEA. The trim removed 7 bases at V and 4 bases at J, leaving 9 bases unmatched. The CDR3 runs 13 residues. The CDR3 spells CSGKTGVATEAFF. The DNA of the CDR3 is TGCAGCGGAAAAACAGGGGTCGCCACTGAAGCTTTCTTT.

The chain recombines TRBV5-4 with TRBJ2-3; TRBD2 matches 8 bases. Trimming at V came to 0 bases and at J to 5 bases, leaving 5 bases not matched to a gene. Germline assignment: CDR1 SGHNT and CDR2 YYREEE (reference sequence). This CDR3 contains 15 residues. DNA for the CDR3: TGTGCCAGCAGCTTGGCCGGGGGGGATAGAGATACGCAGTATTTT. Its protein product is CASSLAGGDRDTQYF.